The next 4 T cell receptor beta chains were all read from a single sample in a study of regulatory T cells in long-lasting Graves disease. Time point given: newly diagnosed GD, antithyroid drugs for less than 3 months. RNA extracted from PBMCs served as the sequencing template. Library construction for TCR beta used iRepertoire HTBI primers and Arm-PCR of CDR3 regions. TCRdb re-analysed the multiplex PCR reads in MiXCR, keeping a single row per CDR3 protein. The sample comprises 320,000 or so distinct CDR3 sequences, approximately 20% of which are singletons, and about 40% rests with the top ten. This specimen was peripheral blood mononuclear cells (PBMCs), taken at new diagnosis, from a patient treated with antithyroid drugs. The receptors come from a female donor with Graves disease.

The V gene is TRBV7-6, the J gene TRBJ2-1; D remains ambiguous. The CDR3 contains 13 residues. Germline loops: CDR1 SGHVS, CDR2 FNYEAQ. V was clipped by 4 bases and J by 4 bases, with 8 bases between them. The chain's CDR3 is CASSSLGYNEQFF. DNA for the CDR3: TGTGCCAGCAGCTCCCTAGGGTACAATGAGCAGTTCTTC.

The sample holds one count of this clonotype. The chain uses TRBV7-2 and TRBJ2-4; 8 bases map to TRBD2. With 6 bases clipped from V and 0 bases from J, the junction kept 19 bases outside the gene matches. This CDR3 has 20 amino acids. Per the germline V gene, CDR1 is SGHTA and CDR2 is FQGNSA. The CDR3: CASRPSGGTSFLLAKNIQYF. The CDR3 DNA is TGTGCCAGCAGACCGTCGGGGGGGACTTCCTTCCTCCTAGCCAAAAACATTCAGTACTTC. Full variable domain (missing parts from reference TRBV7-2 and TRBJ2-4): GAGVSQSPSNKVTEKGKDVELRCDPISGHTALYWYRQSLGQGLEFLIYFQGNSAPDKSGLPSDRFSAERTGGSVSTLTIQRTQQEDSAVYLCASRPSGGTSFLLAKNIQYFGAGTRLSVL.

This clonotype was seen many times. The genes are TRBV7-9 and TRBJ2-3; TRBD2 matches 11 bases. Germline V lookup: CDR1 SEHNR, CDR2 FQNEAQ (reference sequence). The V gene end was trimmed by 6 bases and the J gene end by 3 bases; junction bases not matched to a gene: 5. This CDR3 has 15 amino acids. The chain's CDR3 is CASSLTSGMTDTQYF. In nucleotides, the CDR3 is TGTGCCAGCAGTTTGACTAGCGGGATGACAGATACGCAGTATTTT.

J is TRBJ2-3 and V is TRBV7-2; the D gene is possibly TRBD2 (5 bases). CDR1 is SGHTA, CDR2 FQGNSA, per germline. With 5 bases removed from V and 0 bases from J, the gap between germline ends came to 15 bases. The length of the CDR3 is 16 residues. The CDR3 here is CASSARPAGSTDTQYF. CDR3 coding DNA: TGTGCCAGCAGCGCCCGCCCCGCGGGTAGCACAGATACGCAGTATTTT.